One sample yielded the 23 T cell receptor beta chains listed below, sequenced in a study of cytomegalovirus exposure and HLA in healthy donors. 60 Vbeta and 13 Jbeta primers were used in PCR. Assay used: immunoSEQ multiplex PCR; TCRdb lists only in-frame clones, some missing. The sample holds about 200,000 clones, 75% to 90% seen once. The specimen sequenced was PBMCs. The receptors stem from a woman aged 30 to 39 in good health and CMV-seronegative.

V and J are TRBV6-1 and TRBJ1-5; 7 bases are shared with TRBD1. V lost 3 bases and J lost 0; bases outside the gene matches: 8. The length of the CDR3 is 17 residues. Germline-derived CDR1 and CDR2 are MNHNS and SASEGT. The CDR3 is CASSDRDSSYSNQPQHF. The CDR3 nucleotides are TGTGCCAGCAGTGACCGGGACAGTAGTTATAGCAATCAGCCCCAGCATTTT.

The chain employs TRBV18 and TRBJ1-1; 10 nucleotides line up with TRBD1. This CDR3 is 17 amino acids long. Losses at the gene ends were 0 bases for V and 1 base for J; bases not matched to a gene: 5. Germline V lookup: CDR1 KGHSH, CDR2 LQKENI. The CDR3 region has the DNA TGTGCCAGCTCACCACCTGGACAGGGGGGGAAGAACACTGAAGCTTTCTTT. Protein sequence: CASSPPGQGGKNTEAFF.

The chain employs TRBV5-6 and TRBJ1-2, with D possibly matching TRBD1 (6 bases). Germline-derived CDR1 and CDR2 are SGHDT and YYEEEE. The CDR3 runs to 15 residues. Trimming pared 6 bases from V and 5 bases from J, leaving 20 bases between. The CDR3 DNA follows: TGTGCCAGCACCCTGGGGGTTCGGGACATATATGGCTACACCTTC. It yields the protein CASTLGVRDIYGYTF.

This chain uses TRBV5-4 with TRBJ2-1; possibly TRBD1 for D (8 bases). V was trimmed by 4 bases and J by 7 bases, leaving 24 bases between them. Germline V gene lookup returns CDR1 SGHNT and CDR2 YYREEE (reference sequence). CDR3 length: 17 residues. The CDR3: CASSPNKQGGRWNEQFF. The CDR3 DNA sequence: TGTGCCAGCAGCCCAAACAAACAGGGGGGGCGCTGGAATGAGCAGTTCTTC. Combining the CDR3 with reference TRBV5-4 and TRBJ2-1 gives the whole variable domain ETGVTQSPTHLIKTRGQQVTLRCSSQSGHNTVSWYQQALGQGPQFIFQYYREEENGRGNFPPRFSGLQFPNYSSELNVNALELDDSALYLCASSPNKQGGRWNEQFFGPGTRLTVL.

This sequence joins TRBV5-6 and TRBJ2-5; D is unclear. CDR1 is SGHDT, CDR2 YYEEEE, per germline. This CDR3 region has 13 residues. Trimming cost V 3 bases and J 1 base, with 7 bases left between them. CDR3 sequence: CASSSVSQETQYF. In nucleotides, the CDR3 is TGTGCCAGCAGCTCAGTATCCCAAGAGACCCAGTACTTC.

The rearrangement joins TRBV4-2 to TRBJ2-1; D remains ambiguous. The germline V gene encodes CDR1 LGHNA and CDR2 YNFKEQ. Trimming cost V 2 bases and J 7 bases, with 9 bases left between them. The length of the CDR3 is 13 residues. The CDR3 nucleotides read TGTGCCAGCAGCCAACCTCGCGCGAATGAGCAGTTCTTC. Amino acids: CASSQPRANEQFF.

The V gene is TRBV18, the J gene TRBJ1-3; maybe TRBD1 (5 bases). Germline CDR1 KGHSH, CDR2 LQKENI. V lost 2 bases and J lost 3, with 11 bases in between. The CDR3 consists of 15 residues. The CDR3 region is CASSPVRVNGNTIYF. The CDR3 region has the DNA TGTGCCAGCTCACCAGTCAGGGTGAATGGAAACACCATATATTTT.

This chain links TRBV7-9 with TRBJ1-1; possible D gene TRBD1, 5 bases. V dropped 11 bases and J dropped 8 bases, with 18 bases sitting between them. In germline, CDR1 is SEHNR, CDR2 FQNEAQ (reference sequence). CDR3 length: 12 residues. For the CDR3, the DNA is TGTGCCTCCCAGCCGCAGGGTGAGGAAGCTTTCTTT. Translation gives CASQPQGEEAFF.

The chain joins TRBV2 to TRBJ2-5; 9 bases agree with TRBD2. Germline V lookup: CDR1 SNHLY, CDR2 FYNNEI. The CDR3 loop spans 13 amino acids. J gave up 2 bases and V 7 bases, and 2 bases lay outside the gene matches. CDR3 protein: CASTTSGQETQYF. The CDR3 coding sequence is TGTGCCAGCACGACTAGCGGACAAGAGACCCAGTACTTC.

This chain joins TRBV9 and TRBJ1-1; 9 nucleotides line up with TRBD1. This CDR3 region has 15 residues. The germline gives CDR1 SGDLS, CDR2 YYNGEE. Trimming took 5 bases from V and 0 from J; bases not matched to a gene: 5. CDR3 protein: CASSGGDRVNTEAFF. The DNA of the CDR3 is TGTGCCAGCAGTGGAGGGGACAGGGTGAACACTGAAGCTTTCTTT.

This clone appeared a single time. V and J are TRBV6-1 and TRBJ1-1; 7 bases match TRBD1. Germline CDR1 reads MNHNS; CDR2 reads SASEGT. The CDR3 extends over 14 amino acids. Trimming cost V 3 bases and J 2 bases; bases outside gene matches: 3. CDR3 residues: CASSEDRRNTEAFF. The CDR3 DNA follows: TGTGCCAGCAGTGAGGACAGGAGAAACACTGAAGCTTTCTTT.

The CDR3, as DNA: TGCAGTGCTAGGGGGAGCACTGAAGCTTTCTTT. Protein sequence: CSARGSTEAFF. The chain joins TRBV20-1 to TRBJ1-1, with D hard to call. The CDR3 length is 11 residues. Trimming took off 3 bases at V and 4 bases at J, with 6 bases between the two ends. CDR1 and CDR2 from the germline V gene are DFQATT and SNEGSKA (reference sequence).

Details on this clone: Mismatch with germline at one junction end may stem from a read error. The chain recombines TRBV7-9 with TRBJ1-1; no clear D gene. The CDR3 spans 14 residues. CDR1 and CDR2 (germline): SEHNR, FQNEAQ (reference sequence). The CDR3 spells CSSSPEGELTEAFF. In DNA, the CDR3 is TGTTCCAGCAGCCCGGAGGGAGAGTTAACTGAAGCTTTCTTT.

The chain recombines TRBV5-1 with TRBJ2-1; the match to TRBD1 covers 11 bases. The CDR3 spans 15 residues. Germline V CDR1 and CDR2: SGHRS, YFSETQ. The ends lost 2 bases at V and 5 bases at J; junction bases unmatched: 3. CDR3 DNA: TGCGCCAGCAGCTTAGGACAGGGGGCACACAATGAGCAGTTCTTC. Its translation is CASSLGQGAHNEQFF.

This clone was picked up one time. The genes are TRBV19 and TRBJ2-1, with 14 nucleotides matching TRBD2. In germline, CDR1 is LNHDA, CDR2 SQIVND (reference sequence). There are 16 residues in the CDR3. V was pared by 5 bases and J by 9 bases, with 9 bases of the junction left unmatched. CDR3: CASSPTPGLAGVEQFF. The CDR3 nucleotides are TGTGCCAGTAGTCCCACCCCGGGACTAGCGGGAGTTGAGCAGTTCTTC.

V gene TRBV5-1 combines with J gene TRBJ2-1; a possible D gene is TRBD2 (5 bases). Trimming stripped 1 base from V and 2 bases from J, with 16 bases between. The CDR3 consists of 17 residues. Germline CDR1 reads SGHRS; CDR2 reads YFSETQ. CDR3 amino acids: CASSLRKVASAYNEQFF. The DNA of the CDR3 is TGCGCCAGCAGCTTGAGGAAGGTAGCGTCTGCCTACAATGAGCAGTTCTTC. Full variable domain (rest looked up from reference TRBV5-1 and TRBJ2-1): KAGVTQTPRYLIKTRGQQVTLSCSPISGHRSVSWYQQTPGQGLQFLFEYFSETQRNKGNFPGRFSGRQFSNSRSEMNVSTLELGDSALYLCASSLRKVASAYNEQFFGPGTRLTVL.

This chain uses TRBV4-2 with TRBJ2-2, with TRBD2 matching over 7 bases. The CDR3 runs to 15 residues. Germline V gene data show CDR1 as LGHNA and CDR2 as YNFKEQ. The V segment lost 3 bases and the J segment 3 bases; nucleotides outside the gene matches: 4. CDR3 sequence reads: CASSQGSGDTGELFF. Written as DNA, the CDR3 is TGTGCCAGCAGCCAGGGAAGCGGGGACACCGGGGAGCTGTTTTTT.

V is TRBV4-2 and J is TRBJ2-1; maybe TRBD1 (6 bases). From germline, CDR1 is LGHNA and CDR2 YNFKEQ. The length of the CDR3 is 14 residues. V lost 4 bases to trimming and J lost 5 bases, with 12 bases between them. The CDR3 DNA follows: TGTGCCAGCAGCCTCCTCGGACAGAACAATGAGCAGTTCTTC. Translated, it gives CASSLLGQNNEQFF.

The CDR3 sequence: CASSLGAFSYNEQFF. CDR3 bases: TGTGCCAGCAGCCTCGGAGCGTTTTCCTACAATGAGCAGTTCTTC. This chain connects TRBV7-2 to TRBJ2-1; the D is unclear. This CDR3 has 15 amino acids. V lost 5 bases and J lost 1, with 12 bases in between. Germline CDR1 SGHTA, CDR2 FQGNSA.

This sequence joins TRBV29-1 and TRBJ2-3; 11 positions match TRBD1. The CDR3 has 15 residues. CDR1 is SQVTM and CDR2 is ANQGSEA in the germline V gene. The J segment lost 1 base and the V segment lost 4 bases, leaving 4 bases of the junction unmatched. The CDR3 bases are TGCAGCGTTGCGGACAGGGGGCCACGCACAGATACGCAGTATTTT. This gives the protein CSVADRGPRTDTQYF.

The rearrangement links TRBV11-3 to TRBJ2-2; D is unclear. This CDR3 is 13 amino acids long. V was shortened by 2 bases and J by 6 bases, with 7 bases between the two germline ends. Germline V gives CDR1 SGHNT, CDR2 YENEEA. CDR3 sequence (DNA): TGTGCCAGCAGCTTACTCCCCGCCGGGGAGCTGTTTTTT. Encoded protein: CASSLLPAGELFF.

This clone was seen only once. The CDR3 here is CASSTRGLGEKLFF. CDR3 nucleotide sequence: TGTGCCAGCAGCACCAGGGGGCTCGGGGAAAAACTGTTTTTT. The V gene is TRBV7-2, the J gene TRBJ1-4; TRBD1 agrees at 8 bases. With 5 bases clipped from V and 8 bases from J, the junction kept 7 bases outside the gene matches. The CDR3 loop spans 14 amino acids. The germline CDR1 and CDR2 sequences are SGHTA and FQGNSA.

CDR3 nucleotides: TGTGCCAGCAGACGAAGGGGGACTAGCGGGAGGATACCCTACAATGAGCAGTTCTTC. Its translation: CASRRRGTSGRIPYNEQFF. The rearrangement links TRBV7-2 to TRBJ2-1; 15 bases map to TRBD2. This CDR3 has 19 residues. Germline-derived CDR1 and CDR2 are SGHTA and FQGNSA. V trimming: 6 bases; J trimming: 2 bases; junction bases outside the gene matches: 11.